This T cell receptor beta chain was recorded in a study of blood T cell repertoires in COVID-19. Overall study context: Researchers got acute and convalescent COVID-19 samples from the United States, Italy and Spain. From T cells, B-cell-depleted T cells, or PBMCs came the material, which was cDNA or gDNA.

Per the study methods: Cell counts per sample came from amplifying reference gene primers. Only in-frame clones appear in the TCRdb table, and some are missing; sequencing was by immunoSEQ multiplex PCR. V and J calls and clone size come straight from that table; D and trimming were deduced from the DNA. The sample yields about 220,000 clones, 80% to 85% seen once. Seattle-derived patients entered the study during active infection and were followed longitudinally. Sequences were obtained from peripheral blood. This TCR derives from a woman over 75 with COVID-19, enrolled during active disease.

The chain's CDR3 is CASSVTPSYEQFF. In DNA, the CDR3 is TGTGCCAGCAGCGTAACCCCAAGCTATGAGCAGTTCTTC. V and J are TRBV9 and TRBJ2-1; D remains ambiguous. CDR3 length: 13 amino acids. V dropped 1 base and J dropped 8 bases, with 10 bases sitting between them. Germline V gives CDR1 SGDLS, CDR2 YYNGEE.